The 24 T cell receptor beta chains below come from one sample, sequenced in a study of blood T cell repertoires in COVID-19. Libraries were prepared by immunoSEQ multiplex PCR; TCRdb keeps only in-frame clonotypes and omits some of them. Here the sample spans about 200,000 clones, 80% to 90% being singletons. Material for sequencing was peripheral blood. These TCRs come from a man aged 50-59 years with active or convalescent COVID-19.

With respect to this clone: The germline gene is not matched at one end of the junction; a read error may be the cause. This chain uses TRBV4-3 with TRBJ2-5, with 7 bases fitting TRBD2. The CDR3 runs 16 residues. Germline CDR1 is LGHNA and CDR2 is YSLEER. The CDR3 loop reads CASSQVWRGSQGTQYF. CDR3 DNA: TGCGCCAGCAGCCAAGTTTGGCGGGGGTCCCAAGGGACCCAGTACTTC.

The chain has TRBV29-1 and TRBJ2-1; 15 nucleotides line up with TRBD2. CDR1 and CDR2 from the germline V gene are SQVTM and ANQGSEA. The CDR3 has 16 residues. The V and J ends lost 6 bases and 2 bases, in that order; junction bases with no gene match: 5. The CDR3 here is CSVAGTSGRTYNEQFF. CDR3 DNA: TGCAGCGTGGCCGGGACTAGCGGGAGGACCTACAATGAGCAGTTCTTC.

The chain couples TRBV18 to TRBJ2-1; TRBD1 matches 11 bases. The V segment lost 3 bases and the J segment 6 bases; nucleotides outside the gene matches: 10. The CDR3 length is 17 residues. Germline CDR1 is KGHSH and CDR2 is LQKENI. The CDR3 here is CASSPRYPGQGGNEQFF. CDR3 bases: TGTGCCAGCTCACCCCGGTACCCGGGACAGGGGGGCAATGAGCAGTTCTTC.

The chain links TRBV13 to TRBJ2-2; 9 positions match TRBD2. With 5 bases clipped from V and 0 bases from J, the junction kept 1 base outside the gene matches. Germline V gene lookup returns CDR1 PRHDT and CDR2 FYEKMQ (reference sequence). The length of the CDR3 is 15 residues. CDR3 DNA: TGTGCCAGCAGCCGACTAGCGGCGAACACCGGGGAGCTGTTTTTT. This translates into CASSRLAANTGELFF.

The chain employs TRBV3-1 (or the pseudogene TRBV3-2) and TRBJ1-2, with D maybe TRBD1 (5 bases). V was cut by 2 bases and J by 2 bases, with 12 bases left in between. Germline V gives CDR1 LGHDT, CDR2 YNNKEL (reference sequence). The CDR3 consists of 15 residues. As DNA, the CDR3 is TGTGCCAGCAGCCAATACTGGACACCAAACTATGGCTACACCTTC. This encodes CASSQYWTPNYGYTF.

CDR3 sequence: CASSSTSDRGQVGYTF. DNA of the CDR3: TGTGCCAGCAGCTCCACCTCGGACAGGGGGCAGGTTGGCTACACCTTC. The genes are TRBV7-9 and TRBJ1-2; 11 bases agree with TRBD1. Trimming removed 4 bases from V and 7 bases from J; junction bases left unmatched: 11. This CDR3 is 16 amino acids long. Germline CDR1 reads SEHNR; CDR2 reads FQNEAQ (reference sequence).

This clone showed up just a few times. The V and J genes are TRBV5-4 and TRBJ1-6, with a possible D match to TRBD1 (6 bases). The V gene lost 0 bases and the J gene lost 7 bases, with 14 bases spanning the gap. Germline CDR1 SGHNT, CDR2 YYREEE (reference sequence). The length of the CDR3 is 16 residues. CDR3 coding DNA: TGTGCCAGCAGCTTGGCCAAGCAAGGGACAAATTCACCCCTCCACTTT. It is translated as CASSLAKQGTNSPLHF. The full variable domain, completed using reference TRBV5-4 and TRBJ1-6, is ETGVTQSPTHLIKTRGQQVTLRCSSQSGHNTVSWYQQALGQGPQFIFQYYREEENGRGNFPPRFSGLQFPNYSSELNVNALELDDSALYLCASSLAKQGTNSPLHFGNGTRLTVT.

The chain is built from TRBV7-2 and TRBJ1-6; TRBD1 aligns across 10 bases. V shed 5 bases, J shed 9 bases, and the junction held 10 bases outside the gene matches. The germline V gene has CDR1 SGHTA and CDR2 FQGNSA. This CDR3 is built from 16 residues. This chain's CDR3 is CASSPGTGAFGSPLHF. In nucleotides, the CDR3 is TGTGCCAGCAGCCCCGGGACAGGGGCATTCGGTTCACCCCTCCACTTT.

The rearrangement joins TRBV19 to TRBJ1-1; 8 bases are shared with TRBD1. V lost 3 bases to trimming and J lost 1 base; unmatched junction nucleotides: 4. CDR1 LNHDA and CDR2 SQIVND come from the germline V gene (reference sequence). CDR3 length equals 15 residues. The CDR3 DNA is TGTGCCAGTAGTATCGTAACAGGGGGGAACACTGAAGCTTTCTTT. Residues: CASSIVTGGNTEAFF.

This sequence joins TRBV28 and TRBJ1-6, with 8 bases fitting TRBD1. The CDR3 is made up of 14 amino acids. Trimming cost V 7 bases and J 12 bases; bases outside gene matches: 11. In germline, CDR1 is MDHEN, CDR2 SYDVKM. CDR3 DNA sequence: TGTGCCAGCAAGAGTGGACAGGGAGATCTACCCCTCCACTTT. Its protein product is CASKSGQGDLPLHF. Combining the CDR3 with reference TRBV28 and TRBJ1-6 gives the whole variable domain DVKVTQSSRYLVKRTGEKVFLECVQDMDHENMFWYRQDPGLGLRLIYFSYDVKMKEKGDIPEGYSVSREKKERFSLILESASTNQTSMYLCASKSGQGDLPLHFGNGTRLTVT.

The chain recombines TRBV9 with TRBJ2-5; D may be TRBD2 (6 bases). V lost 0 bases and J 3 bases, leaving 6 bases between the germline ends. The CDR3 length is 13 residues. CDR1 is SGDLS, CDR2 YYNGEE, per germline. The CDR3 coding sequence is TGTGCCAGCAGCGTAGGCGGGAAAGAGACCCAGTACTTC. Translating it yields CASSVGGKETQYF.

This chain uses TRBV3-1 (or the pseudogene TRBV3-2) with TRBJ1-6; 8 bases align to TRBD1. V was pared by 5 bases and J by 7 bases, with 7 bases of the junction left unmatched. CDR1 is LGHDT, CDR2 YNNKEL, per germline (reference sequence). The CDR3 spans 15 residues. The CDR3 nucleotides are TGTGCCAGCAGCGCCCGACAGGGGCCCAATTCACCCCTCCACTTT. This codes for CASSARQGPNSPLHF.

V gene TRBV9 combines with J gene TRBJ2-6, with TRBD1 identical over 8 bases. CDR3 size: 19 residues. J was trimmed by 4 bases and V by 4 bases; bases with no gene match: 16. Germline CDR1 is SGDLS and CDR2 is YYNGEE. This CDR3 reads CASSPESYRGYPGANVLTF. The CDR3 nucleotides are TGTGCCAGCAGCCCCGAATCGTACAGGGGGTATCCCGGGGCCAACGTCCTGACTTTC.

This chain joins TRBV5-1 and TRBJ1-6; 10 bases fit TRBD1. Trimming cost V 1 base and J 9 bases; bases outside gene matches: 10. This CDR3 region has 17 residues. CDR1 SGHRS and CDR2 YFSETQ come from the germline V gene. The CDR3 DNA reads TGCGCCAGCAGCTTGCGGGGCCAAGGACAGGGGGTTTCACCCCTCCACTTT. This codes for CASSLRGQGQGVSPLHF.

This chain connects TRBV4-3 to TRBJ1-3; D gene uncertain. The germline CDR1 and CDR2 sequences are LGHNA and YSLEER. Trimming cost V 2 bases and J 0 bases, with 2 bases left between them. The CDR3 totals 13 residues. The CDR3 sequence is CASSQYSGNTIYF. The CDR3 nucleotides are TGCGCCAGCAGCCAATACTCTGGAAACACCATATATTTT.

The V and J genes are TRBV18 and TRBJ2-7; 8 bases are shared with TRBD2. The CDR3 extends over 16 amino acids. V was pared by 2 bases and J by 2 bases, with 8 bases of the junction left unmatched. Germline V gene data show CDR1 as KGHSH and CDR2 as LQKENI. In DNA, the CDR3 is TGTGCCAGCTCACCAAGTCTAGCGGGCACAACCTACGAGCAGTACTTC. Translation: CASSPSLAGTTYEQYF.

The chain is built from TRBV20-1 and TRBJ1-2; 8 nucleotides align to TRBD1. V was pared by 3 bases and J by 9 bases, with 15 bases of the junction left unmatched. CDR1 DFQATT and CDR2 SNEGSKA come from the germline V gene (reference sequence). The CDR3 loop spans 15 amino acids. DNA of the CDR3: TGCAGTGCTAGTCCCCCGGTACGGGACAGGCAAAGCTACACCTTC. Its translation is CSASPPVRDRQSYTF.

The CDR3 sequence: CASSPSGRGLNEQYF. CDR3 DNA sequence: TGCGCCAGCAGCCCCTCGGGAAGGGGGCTTAATGAGCAGTACTTC. The chain is built from TRBV5-1 and TRBJ2-7, with 7 bases lining up with TRBD1. The germline V gene has CDR1 SGHRS and CDR2 YFSETQ. CDR3 size: 15 residues. V gave up 4 bases and J gave up 7 bases; unmatched junction bases: 14. Filled out from reference TRBV5-1 and TRBJ2-7, the complete variable domain reads KAGVTQTPRYLIKTRGQQVTLSCSPISGHRSVSWYQQTPGQGLQFLFEYFSETQRNKGNFPGRFSGRQFSNSRSEMNVSTLELGDSALYLCASSPSGRGLNEQYFGPGTRLTVT.

V is TRBV7-3 and J is TRBJ2-3, with TRBD2 identical over 8 bases. CDR3 size: 13 residues. From germline, CDR1 is SGHTA and CDR2 FQGTGA. V shed 5 bases, J shed 8 bases, and the junction held 6 bases outside the gene matches. CDR3 sequence reads: CASSRTGTSTQYF. CDR3 nucleotide sequence: TGTGCCAGCAGCCGTACCGGGACTAGTACGCAGTATTTT.

The chain uses TRBV23-1 and TRBJ1-3; 8 bases match TRBD1. TRBV23-1 is given ORF status, its function remaining uncertain. Trimming cost V 0 bases and J 2 bases; bases outside gene matches: 9. The CDR3 is made up of 18 amino acids. CDR3 protein: CASSQSPQGAMTGNTIYF. The CDR3 coding sequence is TGCGCCAGCAGTCAATCCCCCCAGGGGGCGATGACTGGAAACACCATATATTTT.

The V call is TRBV29-1, the J call TRBJ2-1; 9 nucleotides agree with TRBD2. The CDR3 is 16 residues long. J lost 0 bases, V lost 4 bases, and 7 bases had no gene match. Germline V gives CDR1 SQVTM, CDR2 ANQGSEA. The CDR3 sequence is CSVAAGGPSSYNEQFF. DNA for the CDR3: TGCAGCGTTGCGGCGGGGGGGCCCAGCTCCTACAATGAGCAGTTCTTC.

The V call is TRBV19, the J call TRBJ2-3; 7 positions agree with TRBD2. The CDR3 sequence is 20 residues long. CDR1 and CDR2 from the germline V gene are LNHDA and SQIVND (reference sequence). V lost 2 bases, J lost 3 bases, and 20 bases stayed unmatched. The CDR3 loop reads CASSIRGSGLKRGSTDTQYF. The CDR3, as DNA: TGTGCCAGTAGTATAAGGGGCAGCGGTTTGAAGCGGGGCAGTACAGATACGCAGTATTTT.

This clone was seen only once. The rearrangement uses TRBV30 and TRBJ1-3; D not certain. The CDR3 contains 14 residues. CDR1 is GTSNPN, CDR2 SVGIG, per germline (reference sequence). V dropped 5 bases and J dropped 0 bases, with 11 bases sitting between them. The CDR3: CAWAGGFSGNTIYF. The DNA of the CDR3 is TGTGCCTGGGCCGGCGGGTTCTCTGGAAACACCATATATTTT.

The J gene is TRBJ2-5, the V gene TRBV6-7; 9 nucleotides line up with TRBD1. TRBV6-7 is identified as an open reading frame with a role that is uncertain. CDR3 length: 17 amino acids. V lost 0 bases and J lost 3; bases outside the gene matches: 8. In nucleotides, the CDR3 is TGTGCCAGCAGTTACTCGAAGGGGGACAGGGAAAAAGAGACCCAGTACTTC. Residues: CASSYSKGDREKETQYF.